These 30 T cell receptor beta chains came from one sample sequenced in a study of B cell selection in AIRE deficiency. Sequencing used immunoSEQ multiplex PCR; TCRdb keeps in-frame clones, though not all of them. The data contain about 18,000 clones, around 93% of them singletons. The regulatory T cell sort gate was CD4+CD25hiCD127low/negative. Material: CD4+CD25+ Tregs sorted from PBMCs. The receptors stem from a human donor in good health.

DNA for the CDR3: TGTGCCAGCAACCGTGGAGGGGGGCAACACCATGGCTACACCTTC. Translation: CASNRGGGQHHGYTF. This chain connects TRBV28 to TRBJ1-2; TRBD1 is a possible D gene (6 bases). Trimming took 7 bases from V and 6 from J, leaving 21 bases between them. CDR3 length: 15 residues. CDR1 and CDR2 from the germline V gene are MDHEN and SYDVKM.

The genes are TRBV19 and TRBJ1-2, with D possibly matching TRBD1 (6 bases). CDR1 and CDR2 from the germline V gene are LNHDA and SQIVND (reference sequence). The CDR3 is made up of 17 amino acids. V lost 0 bases, J lost 4 bases, and 18 bases lay in between. For the CDR3, the DNA is TGTGCCAGTAGTATAGATCCGGGACACCGAATTCCCTATGGCTACACCTTC. It is translated as CASSIDPGHRIPYGYTF.

The chain couples TRBV27 to TRBJ2-1; perhaps TRBD1 as D (5 bases). Trimming took 4 bases from V and 5 from J, leaving 12 bases between them. CDR1 MNHEY and CDR2 SMNVEV come from the germline V gene (reference sequence). CDR3 size: 14 residues. The CDR3 DNA follows: TGTGCCAGCAGTTCATACGGACACCACAATGAGCAGTTCTTC. This encodes CASSSYGHHNEQFF.

This clone was observed a few times. The chain combines TRBV28 with TRBJ1-1; D remains ambiguous. The germline V gene has CDR1 MDHEN and CDR2 SYDVKM. The CDR3 is made up of 15 amino acids. Trimming left V 4 bases short and J 2 bases short, with 14 bases between. The CDR3 DNA reads TGTGCCAGCAGTTCCTTCACCGCTGATAACACTGAAGCTTTCTTT. Protein product: CASSSFTADNTEAFF.

V usage is TRBV5-1 and J usage is TRBJ1-2, with 8 bases matching TRBD1. This CDR3 comprises 15 residues. Germline V gene sequence: CDR1 SGHRS, CDR2 YFSETQ. J gave up 7 bases and V 0 bases, and 8 bases lay outside the gene matches. The CDR3: CASSLEQGGGTGYTF. The CDR3 DNA reads TGCGCCAGCAGCTTGGAACAGGGGGGCGGCACTGGCTACACCTTC.

This clone was seen a single time. The chain is built from TRBV5-4 and TRBJ2-7; D might be TRBD1 or TRBD2, each matching 5 bases. V was shortened by 3 bases and J by 0 bases, with 19 bases between the two germline ends. The V gene's germline CDR1 is SGHNT and CDR2 YYREEE (reference sequence). CDR3 size: 17 residues. The CDR3 is CASSSSSLGVYSYEQYF. Here the CDR3 DNA reads TGTGCCAGCAGCTCGTCTAGCTTGGGGGTTTACTCCTACGAGCAGTACTTC.

The chain is built from TRBV10-3 and TRBJ2-6, with 14 bases matching TRBD2. The germline gives CDR1 ENHRY, CDR2 SYGVKD. J lost 1 base, V lost 2 bases, and 13 bases had no gene match. CDR3 length equals 22 residues. As DNA, the CDR3 is TGTGCCATCAGTGAGCCGGGGACTAGCGGGAGCCTATCAAAGTCTGGGGCCAACGTCCTGACTTTC. Its translation: CAISEPGTSGSLSKSGANVLTF.

The chain is built from TRBV29-1 and TRBJ2-1; 7 bases map to TRBD2. The CDR3 is 10 amino acids. Germline-derived CDR1 and CDR2 are SQVTM and ANQGSEA. Trimming at V came to 4 bases and at J to 9 bases, leaving 0 bases not matched to a gene. In DNA form, the CDR3 reads TGCAGCGTTGGGGGGGGTGAGCAGTTCTTC. Translation gives CSVGGGEQFF.

The chain is built from TRBV5-1 and TRBJ2-1, with 8 bases fitting TRBD2. The CDR3 length is 16 residues. V lost 4 bases and J lost 4; bases outside the gene matches: 10. Germline CDR1 and CDR2: SGHRS and YFSETQ. CDR3 nucleotide sequence: TGCGCCAGCAGCCCCCAGGCAAGCGGGAGATACAATGAGCAGTTCTTC. Amino acids: CASSPQASGRYNEQFF.

V usage is TRBV4-1 and J usage is TRBJ2-1; the D gene is possibly TRBD2 (7 bases). V dropped 4 bases and J dropped 8 bases, with 15 bases sitting between them. The CDR3 is 14 residues long. Germline V gene data show CDR1 as MGHRA and CDR2 as YSYEKL. CDR3 in amino acids: CASSPPGAGDEQFF. CDR3 DNA sequence: TGCGCCAGCAGCCCTCCAGGGGCGGGAGATGAGCAGTTCTTC.

The chain uses TRBV11-1 and TRBJ1-1; D gene uncertain. This CDR3 region has 14 residues. Trimming left V 1 base short and J 7 bases short, with 13 bases between. Germline CDR1 is SGHAT and CDR2 is FQDESV (reference sequence). The CDR3 is CASSLGRVPLEAFF. As DNA, the CDR3 is TGTGCCAGCAGCTTAGGAAGGGTTCCTCTTGAAGCTTTCTTT.

The genes are TRBV6-5 and TRBJ2-1; 15 nucleotides agree with TRBD2. Trimming cost V 2 bases and J 15 bases; bases outside gene matches: 5. Germline V gene lookup returns CDR1 MNHEY and CDR2 SVGAGI. CDR3 length: 14 amino acids. The CDR3 reads CASSYGTSGRSLFF. The CDR3 region has the DNA TGTGCCAGCAGTTACGGGACTAGCGGGAGGTCGCTGTTCTTC.

The chain uses TRBV2 and TRBJ2-3; D may be TRBD1 (5 bases). V was clipped by 2 bases and J by 0 bases, with 6 bases between them. The CDR3 totals 14 residues. Germline-derived CDR1 and CDR2 are SNHLY and FYNNEI. CDR3 residues: CASSEQGSTDTQYF. The DNA of the CDR3 is TGTGCCAGCAGTGAACAGGGTAGCACAGATACGCAGTATTTT.

This chain uses TRBV18 with TRBJ2-1; D may be TRBD2 (5 bases). CDR1 and CDR2 from the germline V gene are KGHSH and LQKENI. The CDR3 has 19 amino acids. Trimming stripped 5 bases from V and 5 bases from J, with 28 bases between. The CDR3 region has the DNA TGTGCCAGCTCAGCGCTTCGGGCCAAACGGGAAAGTCAGGACAATGAGCAGTTCTTC. Translation gives CASSALRAKRESQDNEQFF.

The chain couples TRBV27 to TRBJ1-1, with no clear D. The ends were cut back, 5 bases at V and 2 bases at J, with 12 bases in the middle. CDR1 MNHEY and CDR2 SMNVEV come from the germline V gene (reference sequence). CDR3 size: 14 residues. CDR3 DNA sequence: TGTGCCAGCAGTCCCCCCGGAGCCAACACTGAAGCTTTCTTT. This translates into CASSPPGANTEAFF.

The rearrangement links TRBV6-6 to TRBJ2-1; a possible D gene is TRBD1 (6 bases). V lost 8 bases and J lost 3, with 8 bases in between. Germline V gene lookup returns CDR1 MNHNY and CDR2 SVGAGI (reference sequence). This CDR3 region has 12 residues. This chain's CDR3 is CASETGYNEQFF. The CDR3 DNA follows: TGTGCCAGCGAGACAGGCTACAATGAGCAGTTCTTC.

The genes are TRBV19 and TRBJ1-5; a weak D match, TRBD1 (5 bases). CDR1 is LNHDA and CDR2 is SQIVND in the germline V gene (reference sequence). This CDR3 region has 14 residues. V dropped 5 bases and J dropped 3 bases, with 11 bases sitting between them. The CDR3 DNA is TGTGCCAGTAGTGCGGGGGTGACCAATCAGCCCCAGCATTTT. Protein sequence: CASSAGVTNQPQHF.

To note about this clone: The junction and the germline gene differ at one end; a read error may be behind it. The V gene is TRBV28, the J gene TRBJ2-3; 11 positions match TRBD2. The germline CDR1 and CDR2 sequences are MDHEN and SYDVKM. CDR3 length: 15 amino acids. The CDR3 region is CASSSLAGGTGTQYF. The CDR3 region has the DNA TGTGCCAGCAGTTCTCTAGCGGGAGGAACAGGTACGCAGTATTTT.

The V gene is TRBV5-1, the J gene TRBJ2-1; D gene ambiguous. Trimming took 5 bases from V and 4 from J, leaving 19 bases between them. The CDR3 runs 16 residues. Germline V lookup: CDR1 SGHRS, CDR2 YFSETQ. CDR3 sequence reads: CASSHGSPSGYNEQFF. The CDR3 nucleotides are TGCGCCAGCAGTCACGGCTCGCCGAGTGGTTACAATGAGCAGTTCTTC.

The chain has TRBV27 and TRBJ1-5, with TRBD1 matching 7 bases. CDR3 length equals 15 residues. V was pared by 8 bases and J by 2 bases, with 9 bases of the junction left unmatched. Germline V gene sequence: CDR1 MNHEY, CDR2 SMNVEV (reference sequence). The CDR3 region has the DNA TGTGCCAGCCGTCTACAGGGGTTAGGCAATCAGCCCCAGCATTTT. Its translation is CASRLQGLGNQPQHF.

The chain couples TRBV5-1 to TRBJ2-5, with TRBD1 matching over 10 bases. Trimming removed 0 bases from V and 3 bases from J; junction bases left unmatched: 2. The germline V gene encodes CDR1 SGHRS and CDR2 YFSETQ. This CDR3 is 15 amino acids long. CDR3 amino acids: CASSLGGTGEETQYF. The CDR3 DNA sequence: TGCGCCAGCAGCTTGGGTGGGACAGGGGAAGAGACCCAGTACTTC.

The chain carries TRBV28 and TRBJ2-2; no clear D. The CDR3 has 13 amino acids. Germline loops: CDR1 MDHEN, CDR2 SYDVKM. Trimming removed 3 bases from V and 5 bases from J, with 7 bases in between. This CDR3 is CASSFSGTGELFF. In nucleotides, the CDR3 is TGTGCCAGCAGTTTCTCTGGGACCGGGGAGCTGTTTTTT. Combining the CDR3 with reference TRBV28 and TRBJ2-2 gives the whole variable domain DVKVTQSSRYLVKRTGEKVFLECVQDMDHENMFWYRQDPGLGLRLIYFSYDVKMKEKGDIPEGYSVSREKKERFSLILESASTNQTSMYLCASSFSGTGELFFGEGSRLTVL.

The J gene is TRBJ2-3, the V gene TRBV9; D ambiguous. Germline V CDR1 and CDR2: SGDLS, YYNGEE. CDR3 length: 12 amino acids. The V end was cut by 2 bases, the J end by 1 base, with 2 bases between. The CDR3 sequence is CASSVGTDTQYF. CDR3 nucleotides: TGTGCCAGCAGCGTTGGCACAGATACGCAGTATTTT.

The V call is TRBV7-2, the J call TRBJ2-1, with D possibly TRBD2 on 5 matching bases. V shed 1 base and J shed 7 bases, with 17 bases lying between them. CDR3 length: 16 residues. Germline-derived CDR1 and CDR2 are SGHTA and FQGNSA. CDR3 sequence: CASSLVASTLENEQFF. The CDR3 nucleotides read TGTGCCAGCAGCTTAGTGGCTAGCACTTTAGAAAATGAGCAGTTCTTC.

The chain employs TRBV28 and TRBJ1-4; TRBD1 aligns across 8 bases. This CDR3 contains 17 residues. Trimming removed 5 bases from V and 0 bases from J; junction bases left unmatched: 8. Germline V lookup: CDR1 MDHEN, CDR2 SYDVKM. CDR3 protein: CASSLGTGVSTNEKLFF. In DNA form, the CDR3 reads TGTGCCAGCAGTCTCGGGACAGGCGTTTCAACTAATGAAAAACTGTTTTTT.

The rearrangement joins TRBV9 to TRBJ2-7; D call uncertain. The CDR3 spans 12 residues. The V end was cut by 4 bases, the J end by 6 bases, with 11 bases between. Germline CDR1 is SGDLS and CDR2 is YYNGEE. CDR3 bases: TGTGCCAGCAGCTCAACCTTCAGCGAGCAGTACTTC. Protein: CASSSTFSEQYF.

V is TRBV7-9 and J is TRBJ2-7, with D perhaps TRBD2 (6 bases). Germline assignment: CDR1 SEHNR and CDR2 FQNEAQ (reference sequence). V lost 5 bases and J lost 5, with 16 bases in between. CDR3 length equals 14 residues. CDR3 nucleotides: TGTGCCAGCAGCAAGGGACTTCCCGGGAACGAGCAGTACTTC. Protein: CASSKGLPGNEQYF.

This sequence joins TRBV5-1 and TRBJ2-5; maybe TRBD2 (5 bases). This CDR3 contains 14 residues. Trimming removed 0 bases at V and 0 bases at J, with 6 bases between. Germline lookup yields CDR1 SGHRS and CDR2 YFSETQ. The CDR3 is CASSLGGDQETQYF. CDR3 in DNA: TGCGCCAGCAGCTTGGGGGGAGACCAAGAGACCCAGTACTTC.

The CDR3 here is CASGRDLSYEQYF. Here the CDR3 DNA reads TGTGCCAGCGGCCGGGACCTCTCCTACGAGCAGTACTTC. The chain links TRBV6-6 to TRBJ2-7; TRBD1 or TRBD2 may be the D gene (5 bases each). Germline loops: CDR1 MNHNY, CDR2 SVGAGI (reference sequence). Trimming cost V 8 bases and J 0 bases, with 11 bases left between them. This CDR3 is 13 amino acids long.

This clone was seen just once. The chain links TRBV7-9 to TRBJ1-1; D is unresolved. The CDR3 length is 13 residues. V lost 4 bases to trimming and J lost 10 bases, with 16 bases between them. The germline gives CDR1 SEHNR, CDR2 FQNEAQ (reference sequence). This CDR3 is CASSSHPRLGAFF. As DNA, the CDR3 is TGTGCCAGCAGCTCGCACCCCCGATTAGGAGCTTTCTTT.